The clone carrying this T cell receptor beta chain showed up many times. TCRdb processed the 5' RACE reads anew with MiXCR; each CDR3 protein has one entry. The table includes tens of thousands of distinct CDR3 sequences, 9.4% detected once. The sample is drawn from a study of neurological immune-mediated disorders. The study used blood bank volunteers in Maryland, USA, as healthy controls. The unsorted libraries were prepared from 2 million PBMCs (stored at -80 C). Trimming took off 3 bases at V and 10 bases at J, with 20 bases between the two ends. Germline V gene lookup returns CDR1 SGHRS and CDR2 YFSETQ. The CDR3 sequence is 16 residues long.

The sequencing sample was made of PBMCs. The source is a man between 50 and 59 years old in good health. The V and J genes are TRBV5-1 and TRBJ1-6; maybe TRBD1 (5 bases). CDR3 nucleotide sequence: TGCGCCAGCAGCTACAGCGGAGGGGCTAAAATATCACCCCTCCACTTT. It yields the protein CASSYSGGAKISPLHF.